This note documents a single T cell receptor (beta chain) sequence. Its binding antigen is unknown. Base quality data are lacking; no much larger clone is found one base away. The sequencing machine was an Illumina MiSeq. TCRdb handled the public reads itself, with Q25 trimming in fastp and clone calling in MiXCR, and kept productive beta chains. Rows with a matching CDR3 protein are joined into one entry that keeps the most common DNA and genes. The table for this sample lists 3,500 to 4,500 distinct CDR3 sequences; roughly 10% of them were counted only once. The top ten constitute around 33% of the sample. The source of the sample is a study. Trimming leaves V shorter by 4 bases and J shorter by 7 bases, with the junction holding 6 bases beyond the gene matches. Including cysteine and phenylalanine, the CDR3 has 15 amino acids. The read is trimmed to its CDR3 DNA, 45 bases read in frame from base 1. The germline V gene provides CDR1 SGHTA and CDR2 FQGNSA.

This sequence originates from a human donor with rheumatoid arthritis. The sequenced sample was CD4+ T cells from peripheral blood. The chain is made from TRBV7-2 and TRBJ2-7; 14 bases in the middle match TRBD2. The CDR3 region has the sequence CASSWGLAGVGEQYF. At the DNA level, the sequence is TGTGCCAGCAGCTGGGGACTAGCGGGGGTAGGAGAGCAGTACTTC.